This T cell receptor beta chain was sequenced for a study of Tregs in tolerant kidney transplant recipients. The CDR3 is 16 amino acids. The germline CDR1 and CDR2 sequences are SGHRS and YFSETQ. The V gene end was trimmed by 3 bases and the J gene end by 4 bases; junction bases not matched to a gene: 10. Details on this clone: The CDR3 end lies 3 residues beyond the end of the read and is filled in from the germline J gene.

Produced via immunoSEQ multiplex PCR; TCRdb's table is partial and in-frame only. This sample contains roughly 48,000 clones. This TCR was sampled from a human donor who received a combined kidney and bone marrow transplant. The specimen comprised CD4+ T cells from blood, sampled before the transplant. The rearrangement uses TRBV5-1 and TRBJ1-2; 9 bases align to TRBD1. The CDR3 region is CASSSDNRGRAYGYTF. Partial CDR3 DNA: TGCGCCAGCAGCTCAGATAACAGGGGGCGCGCCTATGGC.